One TCR beta chain is described in this entry. This entry comes from a study of control samples from healthy donors and cancer patients. TCRdb keeps only in-frame clones here, not all; method: immunoSEQ multiplex PCR. This sample has 70,000 or so clones, with roughly 84% found just once. This CDR3 contains 11 residues. V shed 2 bases and J shed 6 bases, with 7 bases lying between them. Germline lookup yields CDR1 GTSNPN and CDR2 SVGIG (reference sequence). The V and J genes are TRBV30 and TRBJ1-1; D is ambiguous. This TCR was sampled from a woman aged 50 to 60 with lung cancer. The sequenced sample was PBMCs. The CDR3 is CAWSPRPEAFF. The CDR3 nucleotides read TGTGCCTGGAGTCCCAGACCTGAAGCTTTCTTT.